Detailed here is one TCR beta chain. The data are from a study of blood T cell repertoires in COVID-19. Study-level information: Sites across the United States, Italy and Spain contributed samples from acute and convalescent COVID-19. Nucleic acid was either cDNA or gDNA, and it came from T cells, B-cell-depleted T cells, or PBMCs.

Seattle patients were enrolled during active infection and followed longitudinally. Authors' processing steps: Amplifying reference gene primers gave estimates of nucleated cell counts. The repertoire was sequenced with immunoSEQ multiplex PCR; TCRdb's copy has only in-frame clones and lacks some. D and trimming were read from the DNA, whereas the V and J calls and clone size are those reported in that table. This sample has roughly 200,000 clones, with around 80% found just once. CDR1 is SGHRS, CDR2 YFSETQ, per germline. This CDR3 has 18 amino acids. The V segment lost 2 bases and the J segment 4 bases; nucleotides outside the gene matches: 8.

The source of this sequence is a woman aged 40 to 50 with COVID-19, enrolled during active disease. The rearrangement joins TRBV5-1 to TRBJ2-2; 13 nucleotides line up with TRBD2. The specimen was peripheral blood. The CDR3 DNA sequence: TGCGCCAGCAGCTTCCCCACTAGCGGGGGGGTTCGCACCGGGGAGCTGTTTTTT. Translation gives CASSFPTSGGVRTGELFF. Drawing the rest from reference TRBV5-1 and TRBJ2-2, the complete variable domain is KAGVTQTPRYLIKTRGQQVTLSCSPISGHRSVSWYQQTPGQGLQFLFEYFSETQRNKGNFPGRFSGRQFSNSRSEMNVSTLELGDSALYLCASSFPTSGGVRTGELFFGEGSRLTVL.